Listed below are T cell receptor beta chains from one sample, sequenced in a study of cytomegalovirus exposure and HLA in healthy donors. TCRdb's copy holds only in-frame clones and misses some; the assay was immunoSEQ multiplex PCR. Of over 100,000 clones in the sample, 75% to 80% are singletons; the top ten hold 3% to 4%. Material for sequencing was PBMCs. These TCRs come from a woman aged 25 to 39 in good health and CMV-seropositive. Both conserved end residues are part of each CDR3. The D gene is left open where the match is weak. Clone size is shown for a subset of rows, as once, few, many or a class of expanded clone.

cdr3_aa: CASTQTGGRDTEQYF
cdr3_nt: TGTGCCAGCACCCAGACAGGGGGCCGAGACACGGAGCAGTACTTC
clone_size: .
j_call: TRBJ2-7
d_call: TRBD1
v_call: TRBV6-1

cdr3_aa: CASSALGSGGSDTQYF
cdr3_nt: TGTGCCAGCAGCGCCCTGGGTAGCGGGGGGTCAGATACGCAGTATTTT
clone_size: .
j_call: TRBJ2-3
d_call: TRBD2
v_call: TRBV9

cdr3_aa: CSTTSGGTEAFF
cdr3_nt: TGCAGCACCACCTCCGGGGGGACTGAAGCTTTCTTT
clone_size: .
j_call: TRBJ1-1
d_call: .
v_call: TRBV29-1

cdr3_aa: CASSIAAGGQETQYF
cdr3_nt: TGTGCCAGTAGTATAGCGGCCGGGGGGCAAGAGACCCAGTACTTC
clone_size: .
j_call: TRBJ2-5
d_call: TRBD2
v_call: TRBV19

cdr3_aa: CASSLDGNNEQFF
cdr3_nt: TGTGCCAGCAGTTTAGACGGGAACAATGAGCAGTTCTTC
clone_size: .
j_call: TRBJ2-1
d_call: .
v_call: TRBV6-5

cdr3_aa: CASSRAGSGGEKLFF
cdr3_nt: TGTGCCAGCTCACGGGCAGGGTCAGGCGGTGAAAAACTGTTTTTT
clone_size: .
j_call: TRBJ1-4
d_call: .
v_call: TRBV18

cdr3_aa: CASSFVNEKLFF
cdr3_nt: TGTGCCAGCAGCTTCGTTAATGAAAAACTGTTTTTT
clone_size: .
j_call: TRBJ1-4
d_call: .
v_call: TRBV5-5

cdr3_aa: CAWSLGSTYEQYF
cdr3_nt: TGTGCCTGGAGTCTGGGTAGCACCTACGAGCAGTACTTC
clone_size: few
j_call: TRBJ2-7
d_call: .
v_call: TRBV30

cdr3_aa: CASSLGRGAVGYTF
cdr3_nt: TGTGCCAGCAGCTTGGGGCGGGGGGCGGTTGGCTACACCTTC
clone_size: .
j_call: TRBJ1-2
d_call: .
v_call: TRBV7-2

cdr3_aa: CASSIVVQRGGNEQFF
cdr3_nt: TGTGCCAGTAGTATAGTGGTGCAGCGGGGGGGAAATGAGCAGTTCTTC
clone_size: .
j_call: TRBJ2-1
d_call: TRBD2
v_call: TRBV19

cdr3_aa: CASSTGQNQPQHF
cdr3_nt: TGCGCCAGCAGCACGGGACAGAATCAGCCCCAGCATTTT
clone_size: .
j_call: TRBJ1-5
d_call: TRBD1
v_call: TRBV5-1

cdr3_aa: CASSGKTGQGYTF
cdr3_nt: TGCGCCAGCAGCGGCAAGACAGGGCAAGGCTACACCTTC
clone_size: .
j_call: TRBJ1-2
d_call: TRBD1
v_call: TRBV5-1

cdr3_aa: CASGAGETNTGELFF
cdr3_nt: TGTGCCAGCGGCGCAGGGGAAACGAACACCGGGGAGCTGTTTTTT
clone_size: .
j_call: TRBJ2-2
d_call: .
v_call: TRBV28

cdr3_aa: CASSEDTYYGYTF
cdr3_nt: TGTGCCAGCAGTGAGGACACCTACTATGGCTACACCTTC
clone_size: .
j_call: TRBJ1-2
d_call: .
v_call: TRBV28

cdr3_aa: CASSLIRGQPQHF
cdr3_nt: TGTGCCAGCAGTTTAATCAGGGGTCAGCCCCAGCATTTT
clone_size: once
j_call: TRBJ1-5
d_call: .
v_call: TRBV27

cdr3_aa: CASSSGQGTDTQYF
cdr3_nt: TGTGCCAGCAGTTCGGGACAGGGAACAGATACGCAGTATTTT
clone_size: .
j_call: TRBJ2-3
d_call: TRBD1
v_call: TRBV28

cdr3_aa: CASSEAKGWNEKLFF
cdr3_nt: TGTGCCAGCAGTGAAGCGAAGGGGTGGAATGAAAAACTGTTTTTT
clone_size: few
j_call: TRBJ1-4
d_call: .
v_call: TRBV6-1

cdr3_aa: CASSLMTGGGYGYTF
cdr3_nt: TGTGCCAGCAGCTTGATGACAGGGGGAGGGTATGGCTACACCTTC
clone_size: .
j_call: TRBJ1-2
d_call: TRBD1
v_call: TRBV5-4

cdr3_aa: CAWTRPPGGGTGELFF
cdr3_nt: TGTGCCTGGACGAGGCCCCCGGGGGGTGGCACCGGGGAGCTGTTTTTT
clone_size: .
j_call: TRBJ2-2
d_call: TRBD2
v_call: TRBV30

cdr3_aa: CASSTRDSQETQYF
cdr3_nt: TGCGCCAGCAGCACCCGGGACTCCCAAGAGACCCAGTACTTC
clone_size: .
j_call: TRBJ2-5
d_call: .
v_call: TRBV5-1

cdr3_aa: CASRDPRVDTIYF
cdr3_nt: TGTGCCAGCAGAGACCCCAGGGTGGACACCATATATTTT
clone_size: .
j_call: TRBJ1-3
d_call: .
v_call: TRBV6-4